Following are 11 T cell receptor beta chains from one sample sequenced in a study of molecular identifiers for immune sequencing clone quantification. TCRdb ran MiXCR on the PCR reads and lists one entry per CDR3 protein. The data contain roughly 93,000 distinct CDR3 sequences, under 20% of them seen just once; the ten biggest clones take up around 0.91%. Sample: naive CD8+ T cells from blood, with Jurkat cell RNA spiked in. Subset in this sample: FACS-sorted CD8+CD4-CCR7+CD45RA+ naive T cells. Receptors originate from a human donor in good health. Some libraries in this study had Jurkat cell RNA spiked in.

This clonotype was found many times. The V and J genes are TRBV5-6 and TRBJ2-3, with 8 bases aligning to TRBD2. In germline, CDR1 is SGHDT, CDR2 YYEEEE. V shed 4 bases, J shed 1 base, and the junction held 2 bases outside the gene matches. CDR3 size: 14 residues. In DNA form, the CDR3 reads TGTGCCAGCAGCCGGGAGGGCGGCACAGATACGCAGTATTTT. The encoded protein is CASSREGGTDTQYF.

This clonotype was detected many times. This chain connects TRBV7-9 to TRBJ2-3; 7 nucleotides match TRBD2. Germline V gene sequence: CDR1 SEHNR, CDR2 FQNEAQ (reference sequence). V gave up 1 base and J gave up 6 bases; unmatched junction bases: 10. The CDR3 loop spans 16 amino acids. The DNA of the CDR3 is TGTGCCAGCAGCTTAGTTCGCGGCGGGGGAGCGGATACGCAGTATTTT. Amino acid sequence: CASSLVRGGGADTQYF.

This clonotype was seen ten or more times. J is TRBJ2-2 and V is TRBV13; the D gene is possibly TRBD1 (5 bases). The V and J ends lost 11 bases and 5 bases respectively, with 12 bases between them. Germline values: CDR1 PRHDT, CDR2 FYEKMQ (reference sequence). There are 12 residues in the CDR3. CDR3 residues: CAGALRTGELFF. CDR3 sequence (DNA): TGTGCCGGGGCCTTAAGGACCGGGGAGCTGTTTTTT. Filled out from reference TRBV13 and TRBJ2-2, the complete variable domain reads AAGVIQSPRHLIKEKRETATLKCYPIPRHDTVYWYQQGPGQDPQFLISFYEKMQSDKGSIPDRFSAQQFSDYHSELNMSSLELGDSALYFCAGALRTGELFFGEGSRLTVL.

With regard to this clonotype: A much larger clone lies one base from this, so it may be a read error. The CDR3 ends on some other residue instead of the conserved phenylalanine or tryptophan, so this is likely a read error. The chain has TRBV30 and TRBJ2-7; no clear D. Germline CDR1 reads GTSNPN; CDR2 reads SVGIG (reference sequence). The CDR3 loop spans 14 amino acids. V gave up 2 bases and J gave up 2 bases, with 13 bases separating them. DNA of the CDR3: TGTGCCTGGAGTCCCCTCGGGCCGACCTACGAGCAGTACCTC. The encoded protein is CAWSPLGPTYEQYL.

V gene TRBV27 combines with J gene TRBJ2-1, with 8 bases identical to TRBD2. Germline V lookup: CDR1 MNHEY, CDR2 SMNVEV (reference sequence). The CDR3 length is 17 residues. V lost 6 bases, J lost 5 bases, and 15 bases stayed unmatched. CDR3 DNA sequence: TGTGCCAGCAGCCTGAGCGGCCTAGCGGGCTACGACAATGAGCAGTTCTTC. It codes for CASSLSGLAGYDNEQFF.

This clonotype has at least ten counts. The chain carries TRBV7-9 and TRBJ2-7; possible D gene TRBD1, 6 bases. The V and J ends lost 5 bases and 2 bases respectively, with 13 bases between them. Per germline, CDR1 SEHNR and CDR2 FQNEAQ (reference sequence). This CDR3 spans 14 amino acids. CDR3 DNA: TGTGCCAGCAGCAGCCGACAGGACCCCTACGAGCAGTACTTC. The encoded protein is CASSSRQDPYEQYF.

This clonotype was counted at least ten times. The chain links TRBV9 to TRBJ2-5; 8 positions agree with TRBD1. This CDR3 contains 15 residues. Germline CDR1 SGDLS, CDR2 YYNGEE. Trimming at V came to 3 bases and at J to 2 bases, leaving 6 bases not matched to a gene. The CDR3, as DNA: TGTGCCAGCAGCGCCGAAGGGGACAGGCAAGAGACCCAGTACTTC. Protein: CASSAEGDRQETQYF.

This clonotype was counted ten times or more. The chain links TRBV7-6 to TRBJ1-2; 7 bases fit TRBD1. The ends lost 1 base at V and 3 bases at J; junction bases unmatched: 14. CDR1 and CDR2 (germline): SGHVS, FNYEAQ. The CDR3 sequence is 18 residues long. The CDR3 loop is CASSLGGTGTALYYGYTF. DNA for the CDR3: TGTGCCAGCAGCTTAGGGGGAACCGGGACAGCTCTTTACTATGGCTACACCTTC.

This clonotype was observed many times. The rearrangement joins TRBV6-2 or TRBV6-3 to TRBJ2-3; D gene unclear. Per the germline V gene, CDR1 is MNHEY and CDR2 is SVGEGT. This CDR3 spans 16 amino acids. With 5 bases removed from V and 2 bases from J, the gap between germline ends came to 17 bases. CDR3 coding DNA: TGTGCCAGCAGTCCTCTGGCGAAGCCGAACACAGATACGCAGTATTTT. Its protein product is CASSPLAKPNTDTQYF.

There are a few counts of this clonotype. The chain joins TRBV24-1 to TRBJ2-3; TRBD1 matches 7 bases. CDR1 is KGHDR and CDR2 is SFDVKD in the germline V gene. J was trimmed by 0 bases and V by 4 bases; bases with no gene match: 9. This CDR3 is 17 amino acids long. CDR3 in amino acids: CATSDPRTGTSTDTQYF. The CDR3 coding sequence is TGTGCCACCAGTGACCCAAGGACAGGAACAAGCACAGATACGCAGTATTTT.

This clonotype was seen ten or more times. The V call is TRBV27, the J call TRBJ1-6, with D unresolved. V was shortened by 5 bases and J by 0 bases, with 2 bases between the two germline ends. This CDR3 has 13 amino acids. Per germline, CDR1 MNHEY and CDR2 SMNVEV (reference sequence). This CDR3 reads CASSDSYNSPLHF. The CDR3 nucleotides are TGTGCCAGCAGTGACTCCTATAATTCACCCCTCCACTTT.